Reported below is one T cell receptor (beta chain). The antigen remains undetermined. Using RNA template, CDR3s of TCR alpha and beta were amplified with iRepertoire arm-PCR. Tissue mRNA or PBMC total RNA, roughly 85-450 ng, went into one-step reverse transcription and amplification. TCRdb analysed the multiplex PCR reads with MiXCR anew, one entry per CDR3 protein. In the table there are 150,000 or so distinct CDR3 sequences, about two fifths of which are singletons. The record originates from a study of glioma-infiltrating T cells. General observations from the study: Above-expected tissue-blood divergence occurred in all gliomas, most in low-grade ones. Tissue and blood shared very few CDR3 sequences.

Germline CDR1 is MNHNS and CDR2 is SASEGT. This CDR3 region has 17 residues. V was clipped by 11 bases and J by 3 bases, with 29 bases between them. Sequences were obtained from glioma tissue, nonneoplastic brain tissue, or PBMCs (not recorded which). The chain is built from TRBV6-1 and TRBJ2-7; no clear D. The TCR originated in a human donor with low-grade glioma or glioblastoma, undergoing nonglioma brain surgery, or in good health (not recorded which). The CDR3 protein is CALRSFPSEPSGYEQYF. For the CDR3, the DNA is TGTGCCCTCCGATCGTTCCCCTCAGAGCCTTCGGGCTACGAGCAGTACTTC.